The 9 T cell receptor beta chains below all came from one sample that was sequenced in a study of T-cell reconstitution after alpha-beta-depleted transplantation in children. The authors prepared the TCRbeta library with unique molecular identifiers. TCRdb redid the calling of the PCR reads with MiXCR, one entry per CDR3 protein. The sample holds 330,000 or so distinct CDR3 sequences, roughly a tenth seen once. The input for sequencing was PBMCs, taken before TCRalphabeta/CD19-depleted stem cell transplant. The receptors here all came from a boy younger than two with acute myeloid leukemia, due to receive a stem cell transplant.

This clonotype was recorded many times. V usage is TRBV3-1 and J usage is TRBJ2-2; no clear D. From germline, CDR1 is LGHDT and CDR2 YNNKEL (reference sequence). This CDR3 spans 14 amino acids. V dropped 1 base and J dropped 1 base, with 4 bases sitting between them. The CDR3 DNA reads as TGTGCCAGCAGCCAAGCGGGGAACACCGGGGAGCTGTTTTTT. It codes for CASSQAGNTGELFF.

This clonotype was recorded many times. The genes are TRBV6-5 and TRBJ1-5, with a tentative D call TRBD1 (5 bases). The CDR3 is 14 residues long. Germline loops: CDR1 MNHEY, CDR2 SVGAGI. Trimming pared 2 bases from V and 7 bases from J, leaving 12 bases between. The CDR3 DNA reads TGTGCCAGCAGTTACGAGGGGTCCCTGCAGCCCCAGCATTTT. It is translated as CASSYEGSLQPQHF.

This chain uses TRBV5-8 with TRBJ1-2; D perhaps matches TRBD1 (5 bases). The CDR3 consists of 17 residues. Germline values: CDR1 SGHTS, CDR2 YDEGEE. V gave up 7 bases and J gave up 0 bases, with 22 bases separating them. The DNA for the CDR3 is TGTGCCAGCGGGCAGGGAGTGCTAGCGGGCCCTAACTATGGCTACACCTTC. Residues: CASGQGVLAGPNYGYTF.

The genes are TRBV24-1 and TRBJ2-5; D possibly matches TRBD1 or TRBD2 (5 bases each). The length of the CDR3 is 13 residues. Deletions cut 9 bases from V and 3 bases from J, with 13 bases between. Germline CDR1 KGHDR, CDR2 SFDVKD. The CDR3 region is CATGNGGKETQYF. The CDR3 nucleotides are TGTGCCACCGGGAATGGGGGAAAAGAGACCCAGTACTTC.

This sequence joins TRBV3-1 and TRBJ2-1; no clear D. The V end was cut by 0 bases, the J end by 9 bases, with 9 bases between. The CDR3 totals 13 residues. Germline V gives CDR1 LGHDT, CDR2 YNNKEL (reference sequence). The CDR3 DNA is TGTGCCAGCAGCCAAGATTGGAGATCTGAGCAGTTCTTC. Translation gives CASSQDWRSEQFF.

Many counts were recorded for this clonotype. The V call is TRBV5-1, the J call TRBJ2-7; 9 bases fit TRBD1. V trimming: 4 bases; J trimming: 2 bases; junction bases outside the gene matches: 4. This CDR3 comprises 14 residues. Germline V gene lookup returns CDR1 SGHRS and CDR2 YFSETQ. CDR3 nucleotide sequence: TGCGCCAGCAGCAGCCGGGACAGGGCCTACGAGCAGTACTTC. Its translation: CASSSRDRAYEQYF.

On this clonotype: With a much larger clone just one base away, this may be a read error. The rearrangement uses TRBV3-1 and TRBJ2-4; TRBD2 is a possible D gene (5 bases). Germline loops: CDR1 LGHDT, CDR2 YNNKEL (reference sequence). The CDR3 sequence is 20 residues long. In nucleotides, the CDR3 is TGTGCCAGCAGCCAAGATTCCTCCCATCGCCCTGACCTAGCCAAAAACATTCAGCACTTC. Translated: CASSQDSSHRPDLAKNIQHF.

This clonotype was seen ten or more times. This sequence joins TRBV7-9 and TRBJ1-3; no definite D call. The V end lost 1 base, the J end lost 0 bases, and 4 bases lay between the germline ends. The CDR3 is made up of 14 amino acids. Germline loops: CDR1 SEHNR, CDR2 FQNEAQ (reference sequence). The CDR3 reads CASSLDRSGNTIYF. CDR3 in DNA: TGTGCCAGCAGCTTAGACCGCTCTGGAAACACCATATATTTT.

This clonotype was observed many times. This sequence joins TRBV7-2 and TRBJ2-3; weak D call: TRBD2 (6 bases). The CDR3 loop spans 15 amino acids. CDR1 is SGHTA and CDR2 is FQGNSA in the germline V gene. Trimming took off 0 bases at V and 3 bases at J, with 10 bases between the two ends. CDR3 DNA: TGTGCCAGCAGCTTAGCCCCGGGGGTGACAGATACGCAGTATTTT. This codes for CASSLAPGVTDTQYF.